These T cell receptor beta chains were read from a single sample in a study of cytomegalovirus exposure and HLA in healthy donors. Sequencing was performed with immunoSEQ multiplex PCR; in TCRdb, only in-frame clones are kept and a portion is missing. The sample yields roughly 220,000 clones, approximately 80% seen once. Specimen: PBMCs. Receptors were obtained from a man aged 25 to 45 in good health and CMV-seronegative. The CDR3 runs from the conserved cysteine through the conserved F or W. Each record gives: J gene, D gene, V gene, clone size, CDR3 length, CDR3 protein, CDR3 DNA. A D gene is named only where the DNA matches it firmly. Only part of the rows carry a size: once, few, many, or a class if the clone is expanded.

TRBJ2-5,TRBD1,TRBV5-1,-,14,CASSQGTARETQYF,TGCGCCAGCAGCCAAGGGACAGCCCGGGAGACCCAGTACTTC
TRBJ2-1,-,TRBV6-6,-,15,CASSYQGSSYNEQFF,TGTGCCAGCAGTTACCAGGGCAGCTCCTACAATGAGCAGTTCTTC
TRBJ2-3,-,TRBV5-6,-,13,CASSFAGSYTQYF,TGTGCCAGCAGCTTTGCGGGATCGTATACGCAGTATTTT
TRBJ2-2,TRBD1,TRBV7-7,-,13,CASSRTGAGELFF,TGTGCTAGCAGCCGGACAGGGGCCGGGGAGCTGTTTTTT
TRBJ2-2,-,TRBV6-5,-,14,CASRWRGNTGELFF,TGTGCCAGCAGGTGGAGGGGGAACACCGGGGAGCTGTTTTTT
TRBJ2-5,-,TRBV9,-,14,CASSVLGAGETQYF,TGTGCCAGCAGCGTACTAGGGGCCGGGGAGACCCAGTACTTC
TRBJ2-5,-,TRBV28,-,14,CASSLDSRQETQYF,TGTGCCAGCAGTTTGGACTCAAGACAAGAGACCCAGTACTTC
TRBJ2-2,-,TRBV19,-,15,CASSSQGLNTGELFF,TGTGCCAGTAGTTCCCAAGGACTGAACACCGGGGAGCTGTTTTTT
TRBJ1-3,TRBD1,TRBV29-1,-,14,CSVDQGAIGNTIYF,TGCAGCGTTGACCAGGGGGCAATCGGAAACACCATATATTTT
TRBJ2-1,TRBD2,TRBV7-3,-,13,CASSLPGREEQFF,TGTGCCAGCAGCTTACCAGGGAGGGAGGAGCAGTTCTTC
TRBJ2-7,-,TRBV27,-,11,CASSSSYEQYF,TGTGCCAGCAGTTCCTCCTACGAGCAGTACTTC
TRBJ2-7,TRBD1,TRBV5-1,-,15,CASSPSGGNSYEQYF,TGCGCCAGCAGCCCTTCAGGGGGTAACTCCTACGAGCAGTACTTC
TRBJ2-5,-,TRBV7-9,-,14,CASSLAGGGETQYF,TGTGCCAGCAGCTTAGCTGGGGGGGGCGAGACCCAGTACTTC
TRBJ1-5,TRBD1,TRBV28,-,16,CASSLPGTGHNQPQHF,TGTGCCAGCAGTTTGCCCGGGACAGGTCACAATCAGCCCCAGCATTTT
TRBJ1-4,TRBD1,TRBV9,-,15,CASSGTGTGNEKLFF,TGTGCCAGCAGCGGGACCGGGACAGGGAACGAAAAACTGTTTTTT
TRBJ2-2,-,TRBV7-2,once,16,CASSLVTRLNTGELFF,TGTGCCAGCAGCTTAGTTACTAGATTGAACACCGGGGAGCTGTTTTTT
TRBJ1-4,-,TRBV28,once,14,CASGETGRNEKLFF,TGTGCCAGCGGCGAGACAGGCCGTAATGAAAAACTGTTTTTT
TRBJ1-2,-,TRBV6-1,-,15,CASSVRTALNYGYTF,TGTGCCAGCAGTGTACGGACAGCACTTAACTATGGCTACACCTTC
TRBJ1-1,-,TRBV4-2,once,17,CASSQDALRGKNTEAFF,TGTGCCAGCAGCCAAGATGCCCTGAGGGGGAAGAACACTGAAGCTTTCTTT
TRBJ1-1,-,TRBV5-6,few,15,CASSAEGRGGTEAFF,TGTGCCAGCAGCGCTGAGGGGAGAGGGGGCACTGAAGCTTTCTTT
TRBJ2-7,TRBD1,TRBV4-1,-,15,CASSLRQGRAYEQYF,TGCGCCAGCAGCCTACGACAGGGCAGGGCCTACGAGCAGTACTTC
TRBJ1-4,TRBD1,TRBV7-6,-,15,CASSLGTGGGEKLFF,TGTGCCAGCAGCTTAGGGACAGGGGGCGGTGAAAAACTGTTTTTT
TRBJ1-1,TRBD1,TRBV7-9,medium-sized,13,CASRFQGAAEAFF,TGTGCCAGCAGGTTTCAGGGGGCAGCTGAAGCTTTCTTT
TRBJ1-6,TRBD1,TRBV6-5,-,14,CASSGTASNSPLHF,TGTGCCAGTTCCGGGACAGCAAGTAATTCACCCCTCCACTTT
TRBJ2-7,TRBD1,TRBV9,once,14,CASSPWTGGYEQYF,TGTGCCAGCAGCCCTTGGACAGGGGGATACGAGCAGTACTTC
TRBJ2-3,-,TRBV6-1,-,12,CAGALVGDTQYF,TGTGCCGGGGCTTTAGTCGGGGATACGCAGTATTTT
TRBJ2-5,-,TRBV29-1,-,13,CSVVVGVGETQYF,TGCAGCGTTGTTGTCGGGGTTGGAGAGACCCAGTACTTC
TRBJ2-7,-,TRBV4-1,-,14,CASSQGGTSYEQYF,TGCGCCAGCAGCCAAGGCGGGACGTCCTACGAGCAGTACTTC
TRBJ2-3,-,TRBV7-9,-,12,CASSIFENTQYF,TGTGCCAGCAGTATTTTTGAGAATACGCAGTATTTT
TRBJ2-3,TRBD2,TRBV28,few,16,CASIPPSSGGADTQYF,TGTGCCAGCATCCCCCCTTCTAGCGGGGGGGCGGATACGCAGTATTTT
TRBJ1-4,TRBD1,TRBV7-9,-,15,CASSPRGQGNEKLFF,TGTGCCAGCAGCCCCAGGGGACAGGGGAATGAAAAACTGTTTTTT
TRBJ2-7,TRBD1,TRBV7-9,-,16,CASSSSRTGFSYEQYF,TGTGCCAGCAGCTCCTCCCGGACAGGCTTTTCCTACGAGCAGTACTTC
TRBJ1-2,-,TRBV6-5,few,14,CASSISEQGRGYTF,TGTGCCAGCAGTATCTCAGAACAGGGACGTGGCTACACCTTC
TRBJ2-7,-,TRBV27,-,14,CASSFLGGAVEQYF,TGTGCCAGCAGCTTCTTAGGGGGGGCGGTAGAGCAGTACTTC
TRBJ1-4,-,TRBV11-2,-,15,CASSTWGRPEEKLFF,TGTGCCAGCAGCACCTGGGGGCGCCCCGAAGAAAAACTGTTTTTT
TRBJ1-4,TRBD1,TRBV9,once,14,CASSPTGTNEKLFF,TGTGCCAGCAGCCCGACAGGGACTAATGAAAAACTGTTTTTT
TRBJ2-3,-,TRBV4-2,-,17,CASSQDSVARGTDTQYF,TGTGCCAGCAGCCAAGATTCCGTTGCACGGGGCACAGATACGCAGTATTTT
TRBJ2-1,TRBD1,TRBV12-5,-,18,CASGIAGTGALWGNEQFF,TGTGCTAGTGGTATAGCCGGGACAGGGGCCCTCTGGGGCAATGAGCAGTTCTTC
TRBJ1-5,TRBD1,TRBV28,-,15,CASNRGGASNQPQHF,TGTGCCAGCAACAGAGGGGGCGCGAGCAATCAGCCCCAGCATTTT
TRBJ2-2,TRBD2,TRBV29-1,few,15,CSVEDREGEGGELFF,TGCAGCGTTGAAGATCGGGAGGGGGAGGGCGGGGAGCTGTTTTTT
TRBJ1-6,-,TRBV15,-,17,CATTTWEGSSYNSPLHF,TGTGCCACCACCACGTGGGAGGGAAGCTCCTATAATTCACCCCTCCACTTT
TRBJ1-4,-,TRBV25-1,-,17,CASSAPGHRTPNEKLFF,TGTGCCAGCAGTGCTCCTGGGCACAGGACACCTAATGAAAAACTGTTTTTT
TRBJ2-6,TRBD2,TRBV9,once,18,CASSVGLAVRGGANVLTF,TGTGCCAGCAGCGTAGGGCTAGCGGTACGGGGGGGGGCCAACGTCCTGACTTTC
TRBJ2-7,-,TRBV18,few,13,CASSAADSYEQYF,TGTGCCAGCTCCGCGGCAGACTCCTACGAGCAGTACTTC
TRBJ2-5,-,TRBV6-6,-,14,CASSRESRGETQYF,TGTGCCAGCAGCCGCGAATCTAGGGGAGAGACCCAGTACTTC
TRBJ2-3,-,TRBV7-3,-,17,CASSRSSRGSSTDTQYF,TGTGCCAGCAGCCGTTCTTCGCGGGGCTCCAGCACAGATACGCAGTATTTT
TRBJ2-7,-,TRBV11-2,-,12,CASSPHPYEQYF,TGTGCCAGCAGCCCACACCCCTACGAGCAGTACTTC
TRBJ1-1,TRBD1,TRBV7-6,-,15,CASSLVGTGGTEAFF,TGTGCCAGCAGCTTAGTGGGGACAGGGGGGACTGAAGCTTTCTTT
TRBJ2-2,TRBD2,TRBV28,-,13,CASRKAGSGELFF,TGTGCCAGCAGGAAAGCGGGGTCCGGGGAGCTGTTTTTT
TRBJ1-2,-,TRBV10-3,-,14,CAISQTDSRGGYTF,TGTGCCATCAGTCAAACAGACAGCCGTGGAGGCTACACCTTC
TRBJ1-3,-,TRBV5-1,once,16,CASSYEAGTSGNTIYF,TGCGCCAGCAGCTATGAAGCCGGGACATCTGGAAACACCATATATTTT
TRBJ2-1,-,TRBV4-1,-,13,CASSQVRGLEVFF,TGCGCCAGCAGCCAAGTGCGGGGCCTCGAGGTGTTCTTC
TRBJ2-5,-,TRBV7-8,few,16,CASSFVQGGEQETQYF,TGTGCCAGCAGCTTCGTACAAGGTGGAGAGCAAGAGACCCAGTACTTC
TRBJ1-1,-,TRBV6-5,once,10,CASRGPEAFF,TGTGCCAGCAGGGGGCCTGAAGCTTTCTTT
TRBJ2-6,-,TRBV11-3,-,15,CASSDSTSGASVLTF,TGTGCCAGCAGCGACAGCACCTCTGGGGCCAGCGTCCTGACTTTC